Listed below are T cell receptor beta chains from one sample, sequenced in a study of early stage breast cancer tumors. Repertoires were generated with immunoSEQ multiplex PCR, while TCRdb's copy carries only in-frame clones and drops some. The profile covers fewer than 70,000 clones, with more than 60% appearing a single time and roughly 3.5% taken by the ten largest. Sequenced sample: blood. These TCRs come from a person under 45 with breast cancer. Both conserved end residues are part of each CDR3. A D gene is named only where the DNA matches it firmly. Not every row has a clone size; where given, it reads once, few, many or a size class.

>NA|TRBV4-1|NA|TRBJ2-3
TGCGCCAGCAGCCAACCAGGGGTGGCAGATACGCAGTATTTT
CASSQPGVADTQYF
>TRBD1|TRBV12-5|NA|TRBJ1-1
TGTGCTAGTATGGGCTTGGACAGGACGAACACTGAAGCTTTCTTT
CASMGLDRTNTEAFF
>NA|TRBV6-1|NA|TRBJ1-5
TGTGCCAGCAGTGATGCAGTACAGGTCCCCAATCAGCCCCAGCATTTT
CASSDAVQVPNQPQHF
>TRBD1|TRBV5-6|NA|TRBJ1-2
TGTGCCAGCAGCCTCCAGGGACAGAGCTATGGCTACACCTTC
CASSLQGQSYGYTF
>NA|TRBV30|NA|TRBJ1-2
TGTGCCTGGAGTCCGACCGCCGGGGTAGGAGGCTACACCTTC
CAWSPTAGVGGYTF
>TRBD1|TRBV6-6|NA|TRBJ1-2
TGTGCCAGCAGTTACCCGGGACAGGGGGTTAATGGCTACACCTTC
CASSYPGQGVNGYTF
>NA|TRBV30|NA|TRBJ1-3
TGTGCCTGGGGCCGAACCTCACCCTCTGGAAACACCATATATTTT
CAWGRTSPSGNTIYF
>NA|TRBV6-6|NA|TRBJ1-1
TGTGCCAGCAGTCCAGGGACCACTGAAGCTTTCTTT
CASSPGTTEAFF
>NA|TRBV7-8|NA|TRBJ1-1
TGTGCCAGCAGCATAGGGGGTAGGCACTTTGGCACTGAAGCTTTCTTT
CASSIGGRHFGTEAFF
>TRBD2|TRBV2|NA|TRBJ2-3
TGTGCCAGCAGGGTACTAGCGTATAGCACAGATACGCAGTATTTT
CASRVLAYSTDTQYF
>NA|TRBV10-1|NA|TRBJ2-3
TGCGCCAGCAGTGAGTCTAGCGGTTCAACAGATACGCAGTATTTT
CASSESSGSTDTQYF
>NA|TRBV7-9|NA|TRBJ2-7
TGTGCCAGCACCTGGGGTGGCTACGAGCAGTACTTC
CASTWGGYEQYF
>NA|TRBV7-2|NA|TRBJ2-7
TGTGCCAGCAGGCCCTACAGGGCGTACGAGCAGTACTTC
CASRPYRAYEQYF
>TRBD1|TRBV2|NA|TRBJ1-5
TGTGCCAGCAGCCGACAGGGGGTCCCTAGCAATCAGCCCCAGCATTTT
CASSRQGVPSNQPQHF
>TRBD1|TRBV11-3|NA|TRBJ2-7
TGTGCCAGCAGCTTAACAGGGGGCTCCTACGAGCAGTACTTC
CASSLTGGSYEQYF
>NA|TRBV11-2|NA|TRBJ1-1
TGTGCCAGCACAGGACAGAAGAACACTGAAGCTTTCTTT
CASTGQKNTEAFF
>TRBD1|TRBV5-1|NA|TRBJ1-2
TGCGCCAGCAGCACAGGGGGCAACTATGGCTACACCTTC
CASSTGGNYGYTF
>NA|TRBV7-9|NA|TRBJ2-3
TGTGCCGGTCAATCTCGCGACTTCACAGATACGCAGTATTTT
CAGQSRDFTDTQYF
>TRBD2|TRBV10-1|NA|TRBJ2-1
TGCGCCAGCAGTGAGGCCGGGACTAGCGGGAGAATGCTCCCCAATGAGCAGTTCTTC
CASSEAGTSGRMLPNEQFF
>NA|TRBV5-6|once|TRBJ1-5
TGTGCCAGCAGCTTGCGGGGGGCGGATCAGCCCCAGCATTTT
CASSLRGADQPQHF